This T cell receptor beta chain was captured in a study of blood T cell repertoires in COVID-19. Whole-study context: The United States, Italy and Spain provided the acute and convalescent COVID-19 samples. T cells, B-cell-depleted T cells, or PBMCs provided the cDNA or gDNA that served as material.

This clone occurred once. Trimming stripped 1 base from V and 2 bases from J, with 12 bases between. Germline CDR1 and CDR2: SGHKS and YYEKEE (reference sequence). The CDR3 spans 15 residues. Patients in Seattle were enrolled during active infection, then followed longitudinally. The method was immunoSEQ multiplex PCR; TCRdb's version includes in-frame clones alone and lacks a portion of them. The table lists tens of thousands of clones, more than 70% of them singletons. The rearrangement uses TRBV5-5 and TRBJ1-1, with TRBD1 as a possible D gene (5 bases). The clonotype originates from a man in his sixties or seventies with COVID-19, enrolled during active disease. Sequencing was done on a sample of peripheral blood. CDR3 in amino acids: CASSLQGRSNTEAFF. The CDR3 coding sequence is TGTGCCAGCAGCTTGCAGGGCAGGTCCAACACTGAAGCTTTCTTT.